The next 20 T cell receptor beta chains were all read from a single sample in a study of cytotoxic CD8 clonotypes in ibrutinib-treated CLL. TCRdb's copy holds only in-frame clones and misses some; the assay was immunoSEQ multiplex PCR. The data hold more than 75,000 clones, with 60% to 80% observed a single time. Sequencing used PBMCs, obtained after 24 months of ibrutinib treatment. The receptors stem from a human donor with chronic lymphocytic leukemia.

The rearrangement joins TRBV11-1 to TRBJ2-7, with D unclear. This CDR3 spans 13 amino acids. Germline V gives CDR1 SGHAT, CDR2 FQDESV (reference sequence). The V and J ends lost 5 bases and 9 bases respectively, with 17 bases between them. In DNA, the CDR3 is TGTGCCAGCAGCGCCCGGACCTTTGAGGCGCAGTACTTC. It encodes CASSARTFEAQYF.

Ten or more counts support this clone. The chain couples TRBV18 to TRBJ1-2; D ambiguous. The germline CDR1 and CDR2 sequences are KGHSH and LQKENI. The length of the CDR3 is 16 residues. V dropped 6 bases and J dropped 0 bases, with 17 bases sitting between them. For the CDR3, the DNA is TGTGCCAGCTCCCCAGTAGTGGGAGGCCCTAACTATGGCTACACCTTC. It encodes CASSPVVGGPNYGYTF.

The chain joins TRBV6-1 to TRBJ1-1; TRBD1 matches at 8 bases. Germline assignment: CDR1 MNHNS and CDR2 SASEGT. This CDR3 has 15 residues. V shed 2 bases, J shed 4 bases, and the junction held 6 bases outside the gene matches. The chain's CDR3 is CASSESRTGRTEAFF. CDR3 DNA sequence: TGTGCCAGCAGTGAAAGCCGGACAGGGCGCACTGAAGCTTTCTTT.

The chain joins TRBV18 to TRBJ1-5; unclear D gene. There are 16 residues in the CDR3. Trimming removed 1 base from V and 7 bases from J, with 17 bases in between. The germline V gene encodes CDR1 KGHSH and CDR2 LQKENI. CDR3 coding DNA: TGTGCCAGCTCACCACGAGGCTCGGCGAATGGACAGCCCCAGCATTTT. Translating gives CASSPRGSANGQPQHF.

A few counts support this clone. The rearrangement links TRBV7-9 to TRBJ2-5, with 7 bases matching TRBD1. Germline V gene lookup returns CDR1 SEHNR and CDR2 FQNEAQ (reference sequence). This CDR3 spans 13 amino acids. The ends lost 6 bases at V and 4 bases at J; junction bases unmatched: 5. As DNA, the CDR3 is TGTGCCAGCAGGACAGGGTCGGGAGAGACCCAGTACTTC. As protein: CASRTGSGETQYF.

This sequence joins TRBV4-1 and TRBJ2-1, with 12 bases matching TRBD2. V was pared by 1 base and J by 7 bases, with 5 bases of the junction left unmatched. Germline-derived CDR1 and CDR2 are MGHRA and YSYEKL. The CDR3 totals 16 residues. CDR3 residues: CASSQARLAGENEQFF. The CDR3 region has the DNA TGCGCCAGCAGCCAAGCCAGACTAGCGGGAGAGAATGAGCAGTTCTTC.

V is TRBV5-1 and J is TRBJ2-3, with TRBD2 as a possible D gene (5 bases). Germline V lookup: CDR1 SGHRS, CDR2 YFSETQ. V was trimmed by 4 bases and J by 8 bases, leaving 20 bases between them. CDR3 size: 15 residues. The CDR3 spells CASSPRLAANPTQYF. CDR3 nucleotide sequence: TGCGCCAGCAGCCCCCGTCTAGCAGCTAATCCTACGCAGTATTTT.

This clone came up many times. The genes are TRBV7-2 and TRBJ1-2; D unclear. The CDR3 runs 13 residues. Germline V gene sequence: CDR1 SGHTA, CDR2 FQGNSA. Between the trimmed V and J ends, which lost 1 base and 2 bases, there was a span of 5 bases. CDR3 amino acids: CASSLDGNYGYTF. The CDR3 DNA is TGTGCCAGCAGCTTAGACGGGAACTATGGCTACACCTTC.

This chain links TRBV11-2 with TRBJ1-2; the match to TRBD1 covers 8 bases. This CDR3 is built from 16 residues. CDR1 and CDR2 (germline): SGHAT, FQNNGV. Trimming at V came to 3 bases and at J to 4 bases, leaving 10 bases not matched to a gene. The CDR3 DNA sequence: TGTGCCAGCAGCTTGGCCCTCGGGACAGGCTCCTATGGCTACACCTTC. Translated: CASSLALGTGSYGYTF.

The chain employs TRBV7-6 and TRBJ1-1; 8 nucleotides line up with TRBD1. This CDR3 has 14 amino acids. The V segment lost 5 bases and the J segment 1 base; nucleotides outside the gene matches: 3. Germline CDR1 reads SGHVS; CDR2 reads FNYEAQ. The CDR3: CASSRDRGNTEAFF. The CDR3 DNA is TGTGCCAGCAGCAGAGACAGGGGGAACACTGAAGCTTTCTTT.

The chain is built from TRBV28 and TRBJ2-7; 7 nucleotides match TRBD1. The germline V gene has CDR1 MDHEN and CDR2 SYDVKM. This CDR3 region has 15 residues. Trimming took 6 bases from V and 2 from J; bases not matched to a gene: 10. Here the CDR3 DNA reads TGTGCCAGCAGCAACCTACAGGGGCTCGCCTACGAGCAGTACTTC. Protein: CASSNLQGLAYEQYF. Based on the CDR3 plus reference TRBV28 and TRBJ2-7, the full variable domain is DVKVTQSSRYLVKRTGEKVFLECVQDMDHENMFWYRQDPGLGLRLIYFSYDVKMKEKGDIPEGYSVSREKKERFSLILESASTNQTSMYLCASSNLQGLAYEQYFGPGTRLTVT.

The chain links TRBV6-5 to TRBJ2-7, with a tentative D call TRBD2 (7 bases). V shed 8 bases and J shed 2 bases, with 19 bases lying between them. The CDR3 is made up of 15 amino acids. Germline V gene sequence: CDR1 MNHEY, CDR2 SVGAGI. The CDR3 bases are TGTGCCAGCGGTCCCGGGGGGCTACCTACCTACGAGCAGTACTTC. It is translated as CASGPGGLPTYEQYF.

The chain is built from TRBV7-2 and TRBJ2-2; TRBD1 is a possible D gene (6 bases). CDR1 and CDR2 from the germline V gene are SGHTA and FQGNSA. V was cut by 0 bases and J by 4 bases, with 6 bases left in between. This CDR3 has 14 amino acids. The CDR3 region is CASSLAGATGELFF. CDR3 nucleotide sequence: TGTGCCAGCAGCTTAGCGGGGGCCACCGGGGAGCTGTTTTTT.

With regard to this clone: Germline is not matched at one junction end, which may reflect a read error. The gene calls are TRBV11-2 and TRBJ2-5; no clear D gene. The CDR3 length is 12 residues. The germline V gene has CDR1 SGHAT and CDR2 FQNNGV. This chain's CDR3 is CASSLDQYRRDF. CDR3 sequence (DNA): TGTGCCAGCAGCTTAGATCAGTACCGAAGGGACTTC.

The rearrangement uses TRBV12-5 and TRBJ2-5; TRBD2 is a possible D gene (5 bases). Germline CDR1 is LGHNT and CDR2 is FRNRAP. The V gene lost 2 bases and the J gene lost 2 bases, with 12 bases spanning the gap. The CDR3 is made up of 15 amino acids. CDR3 in DNA: TGTGCTAGTGGTTTGACTTCGGCGGGTCAAGAGACCCAGTACTTC. Translated, it gives CASGLTSAGQETQYF.

This clone was observed a few times. The chain employs TRBV18 and TRBJ1-5, with no clear D. Germline V CDR1 and CDR2: KGHSH, LQKENI. The CDR3 extends over 12 amino acids. The V end was cut by 4 bases, the J end by 2 bases, with 3 bases between. The CDR3 DNA follows: TGTGCCAGCTCACGAGGCAATCAGCCCCAGCATTTT. Its protein is CASSRGNQPQHF.

The chain employs TRBV5-6 and TRBJ2-3; TRBD2 aligns across 12 bases. The germline V gene has CDR1 SGHDT and CDR2 YYEEEE. V was pared by 4 bases and J by 3 bases, with 6 bases of the junction left unmatched. The length of the CDR3 is 16 residues. The CDR3 region is CASSRRTSGITDTQYF. The CDR3 DNA sequence: TGTGCCAGCAGCAGAAGGACTAGCGGGATAACAGATACGCAGTATTTT.

This sequence joins TRBV28 and TRBJ1-2, with no clear D. Germline lookup yields CDR1 MDHEN and CDR2 SYDVKM. This CDR3 spans 13 amino acids. V lost 2 bases and J lost 3, with 7 bases in between. CDR3 coding DNA: TGTGCCAGCAGTTTAAGAACAGACTATGGCTACACCTTC. Translation gives CASSLRTDYGYTF.

The J gene is TRBJ2-4, the V gene TRBV4-2, with D hard to call. V was cut by 3 bases and J by 3 bases, with 6 bases left in between. The CDR3 extends over 13 amino acids. Germline loops: CDR1 LGHNA, CDR2 YNFKEQ. CDR3 coding DNA: TGTGCCAGCAGCCAGGGTGACAAAAACATTCAGTACTTC. Translated: CASSQGDKNIQYF.

The rearrangement links TRBV18 to TRBJ1-1; D gene uncertain. The CDR3 has 14 amino acids. Germline assignment: CDR1 KGHSH and CDR2 LQKENI. V dropped 6 bases and J dropped 7 bases, with 18 bases sitting between them. The CDR3 DNA is TGTGCCAGCTCTCCGGACTTACTCCGAAGTGAAGCTTTCTTT. It encodes CASSPDLLRSEAFF.